These T cell receptor beta chains were read from a single sample in a study of Graves' ophthalmopathy and Graves' hyperthyroidism. TCRdb reprocessed the multiplex PCR reads via MiXCR and lists one record per CDR3 protein. This table has about 590,000 distinct CDR3 sequences, less than 45% appearing once. The sequenced sample was peripheral blood or thyroid tissue (not recorded which). The origin of the receptors is an adult man with Graves' hyperthyroidism. CDR3s include the opening cysteine and the closing phenylalanine or tryptophan. Each record gives: CDR3 protein, clone size, V gene. Size is stated for part of the rows, as once, few or many counts, or as a class when the clone is expanded.

CASSYGQGHGYTF - TRBV7-9
CASTSSGEKLFF - TRBV3-1
CSAPGPSLNTEAFF many TRBV20-1
CASSSQGSNVLTF - TRBV7-3
CSARIPQGGNTIYF many TRBV20-1
CASSLEPHIQYF - TRBV5-5
CSVEALETAQETQYF many TRBV29-1
CASSYSGVKAGELFF - TRBV5-1
CSASGETGTQPQHF many TRBV20-1
CASSPLGDTGTDNYGYTF - TRBV7-2
CASSSTDRGMNTEAFF many TRBV5-8
CASGFSSSSGNTIYF many TRBV12-5
CASSVEGQASPLHF - TRBV9
CASSLVGPGEKLFF few TRBV5-5
CASSLMGPLNTEAFF many TRBV7-3
CASGSSYEQYF many TRBV2
CANQAVNSYNEQFF few TRBV5-8
CASSQVGRMSAPLHF many TRBV16
CASSPTPGQGLFQHF once TRBV5-6
CASRGAFTEAFF - TRBV6-5
CASSYSGVNYGYTF many TRBV6-5
CASSRGTSGNTEAFF few TRBV10-3
CSVVGGSPSGANVLTF many TRBV29-1
CSARLAGAHEQYF - TRBV20-1
CAWGTGFHYNSPLHF few TRBV30
CASSLAGATYGYTF many TRBV5-8
CSVRDYTRREEQYF - TRBV20-1
CASSLVGRGDTEAFF - TRBV9